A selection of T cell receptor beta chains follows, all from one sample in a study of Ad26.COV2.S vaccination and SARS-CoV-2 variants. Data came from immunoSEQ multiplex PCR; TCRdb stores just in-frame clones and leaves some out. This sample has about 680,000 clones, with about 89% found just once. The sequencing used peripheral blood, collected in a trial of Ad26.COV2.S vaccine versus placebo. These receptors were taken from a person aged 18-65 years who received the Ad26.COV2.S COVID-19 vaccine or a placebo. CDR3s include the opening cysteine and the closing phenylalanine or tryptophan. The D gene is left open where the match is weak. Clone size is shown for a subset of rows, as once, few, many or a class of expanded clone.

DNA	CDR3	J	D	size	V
TGTGCCAGCAGCTTAAACAGGGCCCACTCTGGAAACACCATATATTTT	CASSLNRAHSGNTIYF	TRBJ1-3	.	.	TRBV5-4
TGTGCCAGCAGCGTAACAGGGTCCCAGCCCTATGGCTACACCTTC	CASSVTGSQPYGYTF	TRBJ1-2	.	.	TRBV9
TGTGCCAGCCTAGACAACCGGGGGAACACTGAAGCTTTCTTT	CASLDNRGNTEAFF	TRBJ1-1	.	.	TRBV6-5
TGTGCCAGCAGTGAATCGGGGTATAGCAATCAGCCCCAGCATTTT	CASSESGYSNQPQHF	TRBJ1-5	.	.	TRBV25-1
TGTGCCAGCAGTCGTACAGGGGGCAATGAAGCTTTCTTT	CASSRTGGNEAFF	TRBJ1-1	TRBD1	.	TRBV6-6
TGTGCCAGTAGTGCACGCCCCGGAGGAGGCCGGAGCTACGAGCAGTACTTC	CASSARPGGGRSYEQYF	TRBJ2-7	.	.	TRBV19
TGTGCCAGCAGCTTAGGGGTGACAGGGGTTTCCTACGAGCAGTACTTC	CASSLGVTGVSYEQYF	TRBJ2-7	TRBD1	.	TRBV7-6
TGTGCCAGCAGTTACGCCCCCCCGGGGGAGCAGTACTTC	CASSYAPPGEQYF	TRBJ2-7	.	.	TRBV6-5
TGTGCCAGTAGTAAAAGGGGGCATGAGGACACCGGGGAGCTGTTTTTT	CASSKRGHEDTGELFF	TRBJ2-2	TRBD1	once	TRBV19
TGCAGCGCTGTCCCCACCACAGATACGCAGTATTTT	CSAVPTTDTQYF	TRBJ2-3	.	once	TRBV29-1
TGTGCCAGCACCCTCGGACTAGCGGGAGACCCTTTGACAGATACGCAGTATTTT	CASTLGLAGDPLTDTQYF	TRBJ2-3	TRBD2	.	TRBV5-6
TGTGCCACCAGCACCGGACGGCAAGAGACCCAGTACTTC	CATSTGRQETQYF	TRBJ2-5	.	.	TRBV15
TGCGCCAGCAGTGAGTCGACCAGCTCGTCTTTAGGGACCCAGTACTTC	CASSESTSSSLGTQYF	TRBJ2-5	.	.	TRBV10-2